Listed below are T cell receptor beta chains from one sample, sequenced in a study of post-analysis software for immune sequencing data. TCRdb re-derived calls from the PCR reads in MiXCR, one entry per CDR3 protein. The table lists 430,000 or so distinct CDR3 sequences, approximately 38% of them singletons, with 6.5% to 8% in the top ten. The specimen was blood. The receptors shown here come from a girl aged 2 to 9 with multiple sclerosis. CDR3s include the opening cysteine and the closing phenylalanine or tryptophan. The D gene is left open where the match is weak. Not all rows give a size; the values are once, few, many and, for expanded clones, a class.

V,size,J,D,CDR3,DNA
TRBV6-1,.,TRBJ2-1,.,CASSEAHGTLATKMMEQFF,TGTGCCAGCAGTGAGGCGCACGGGACCCTCGCAACTAAAATGATGGAGCAGTTCTTC
TRBV7-9,.,TRBJ1-4,.,CASSSPLDSLFF,TGTGCCAGCAGCTCCCCCCTCGATTCTCTGTTTTTT
TRBV2,few,TRBJ2-5,.,CASSERDFLETQYF,TGTGCCAGCAGTGAAAGGGACTTCCTAGAGACCCAGTACTTC
TRBV10-2,.,TRBJ2-3,.,CASSESLWAPDTQYF,TGCGCCAGCAGTGAGTCCTTGTGGGCGCCAGATACGCAGTATTTT
TRBV5-1,once,TRBJ2-1,.,CASSFGLAGATNEQFF,TGCGCCAGCAGCTTTGGTCTGGCGGGGGCTACAAATGAGCAGTTCTTC
TRBV10-3,.,TRBJ2-1,TRBD2,CAISQPGLAGSSSYNEQFF,TGTGCCATCAGCCAGCCGGGACTAGCGGGGTCAAGCTCCTACAATGAGCAGTTCTTC
TRBV27,.,TRBJ2-5,.,CASRDLRLAPDRQNNQETQYF,TGTGCCAGCAGAGATCTTAGACTGGCCCCCGACCGTCAAAATAACCAAGAGACCCAGTACTTC
TRBV20-1,.,TRBJ1-2,.,CSASPADSSNYGYTF,TGCAGTGCTAGCCCGGCGGACAGTAGCAACTATGGCTACACCTTC
TRBV28,.,TRBJ2-7,.,CASSSSGVFNEQYF,TGTGCCAGCAGCTCCTCCGGGGTTTTCAACGAGCAGTACTTC
TRBV10-3,few,TRBJ1-1,.,CAIGGQGNTEAFF,TGTGCCATCGGGGGCCAGGGAAACACTGAAGCTTTCTTT
TRBV5-6,.,TRBJ2-7,TRBD2,CASSFYGRADYEQYF,TGTGCCAGCAGCTTCTACGGGAGGGCCGATTACGAGCAGTACTTC
TRBV25-1,.,TRBJ1-6,TRBD1,CASSEIGQGYNSPLHF,TGTGCCAGCAGTGAGATAGGACAGGGGTATAATTCACCCCTCCACTTT
TRBV11-2,.,TRBJ2-1,.,CASSLEGGARNEQFF,TGTGCCAGCAGCTTAGAAGGGGGAGCTCGAAATGAGCAGTTCTTC
TRBV7-6,many,TRBJ2-7,.,CASSKRTGREVYEQYF,TGTGCCAGCAGCAAACGAACAGGGAGAGAGGTCTACGAGCAGTACTTC
TRBV28,.,TRBJ1-2,TRBD1,CASNPDRTNYGYTF,TGTGCCAGCAATCCGGACAGGACTAACTATGGCTACACCTTC
TRBV2,few,TRBJ2-1,.,CASSDTRARGYNEQFF,TGTGCCAGCAGTGATACGAGGGCGAGGGGGTACAATGAGCAGTTCTTC
TRBV10-3,.,TRBJ2-1,TRBD1,CAISEETGGGNEQFF,TGTGCCATCAGCGAGGAGACAGGGGGGGGCAATGAGCAGTTCTTC
TRBV6-5,.,TRBJ2-7,TRBD2,CASSASSSGRGYEQYF,TGTGCCAGCAGTGCCTCGTCTAGCGGGAGGGGTTACGAGCAGTACTTC
TRBV2,few,TRBJ2-7,.,CASSEPRLYEQYF,TGTGCCAGCAGTGAACCTCGCCTCTACGAGCAGTACTTC
TRBV5-5,.,TRBJ1-1,TRBD1,CASSFWTGGTEAFF,TGTGCCAGCAGCTTTTGGACAGGGGGAACTGAAGCTTTCTTT
TRBV4-1,few,TRBJ2-7,.,CASSQDVLPYEQYF,TGCGCCAGCAGCCAAGATGTCCTTCCCTACGAGCAGTACTTC
TRBV7-6,.,TRBJ2-3,.,CVSSPRRSGASTDTQYF,TGTGTCAGCAGCCCCCGGCGGTCAGGGGCTAGCACAGATACGCAGTATTTT
TRBV25-1,.,TRBJ2-3,.,CASKWGGNTDTQYF,TGTGCCTCTAAATGGGGCGGGAACACAGATACGCAGTATTTT
TRBV7-2,.,TRBJ2-7,.,CASSSNRGGPGEQYF,TGTGCCAGCAGCTCCAATCGAGGAGGGCCTGGAGAGCAGTACTTC
TRBV7-9,.,TRBJ2-7,TRBD2,CASSSLAGVIYNEQYF,TGTGCCAGCAGCTCCTTAGCGGGGGTAATCTACAATGAGCAGTACTTC
TRBV12-3/TRBV12-4,.,TRBJ1-2,.,CASRGGSNYGYTF,TGTGCCAGCAGGGGAGGAAGTAACTATGGCTACACCTTC
TRBV7-9,few,TRBJ2-7,.,CASSLAVVLQQQEQYF,TGTGCCAGCAGCTTAGCGGTAGTACTGCAACAACAGGAGCAGTACTTC
TRBV10-1,.,TRBJ2-7,.,CASSEASSHSHDSSSYEQYF,TGCGCCAGCAGTGAGGCGTCATCCCACTCACACGATTCTAGCTCCTACGAGCAGTACTTC
TRBV21-1,.,TRBJ1-1,.,CASSKEGWQGGPMKMNTEAFF,TGTGCCAGCAGCAAAGAGGGGTGGCAGGGGGGGCCCATGAAGATGAACACTGAAGCTTTCTTT
TRBV5-1,.,TRBJ1-4,.,CASSPGTLSSEKLFF,TGCGCCAGCAGCCCCGGGACCCTCTCGTCCGAAAAACTGTTTTTT
TRBV10-3,few,TRBJ2-7,TRBD2,CAISETSGSPYEQYF,TGTGCCATCAGTGAGACTAGCGGGAGCCCCTACGAGCAGTACTTC
TRBV6-5,few,TRBJ2-5,.,CASSKATGQETQYF,TGTGCCAGCAGTAAAGCAACAGGTCAAGAGACCCAGTACTTC
TRBV15,.,TRBJ1-4,.,CATSRVYRASEKLFF,TGTGCCACCAGCAGAGTGTACAGGGCAAGCGAAAAACTGTTTTTT
TRBV5-5,few,TRBJ1-2,.,CASRLWEAGRGYTF,TGTGCCAGCAGATTGTGGGAGGCGGGGCGCGGCTACACCTTC
TRBV7-9,.,TRBJ2-1,TRBD2,CASSLVAGGRDNEQFF,TGTGCCAGCAGCTTAGTAGCGGGAGGGCGGGACAATGAGCAGTTCTTC
TRBV27,.,TRBJ2-1,.,CASSLAGAISYNEQFF,TGTGCCAGCAGTTTAGCGGGGGCCATCTCCTACAATGAGCAGTTCTTC
TRBV29-1,few,TRBJ2-4,TRBD1,CSPTAEDRVAPLAKNIQYF,TGCAGCCCAACAGCCGAGGACAGGGTAGCTCCTCTAGCCAAAAACATTCAGTACTTC
TRBV5-1,few,TRBJ1-1,TRBD1,CASSLIEGADTEAFF,TGCGCCAGCAGCTTGATAGAGGGGGCCGACACTGAAGCTTTCTTT
TRBV7-3,few,TRBJ1-6,.,CASSLVRDRSSYNSPLHF,TGTGCCAGCAGCTTAGTCCGGGACCGCAGCTCCTATAATTCACCCCTCCACTTT
TRBV12-3/TRBV12-4,.,TRBJ1-4,.,CASHQFGVDGEKLFF,TGTGCCAGCCACCAGTTCGGGGTTGACGGTGAAAAACTGTTTTTT
TRBV4-2,.,TRBJ2-4,.,CASSQSQGFQYF,TGTGCCAGCAGCCAGTCACAGGGCTTTCAGTACTTC
TRBV5-5,.,TRBJ2-3,TRBD1,CASSPPGTATTDTQYF,TGTGCCAGCAGCCCACCCGGGACAGCTACAACAGATACGCAGTATTTT
TRBV6-6,few,TRBJ2-1,.,CASRGPVVEQFF,TGTGCCAGCAGAGGACCCGTGGTAGAGCAGTTCTTC
TRBV28,few,TRBJ2-7,.,CASSTLIEEQYF,TGTGCCAGCAGCACCCTTATCGAGGAGCAGTACTTC
TRBV5-6,.,TRBJ1-2,.,CASSLKANYGYTF,TGTGCCAGCAGCCTGAAAGCAAACTATGGCTACACCTTC
TRBV6-6,.,TRBJ1-5,.,CASSPGSGYSNQPQHF,TGTGCCAGCAGCCCAGGGTCCGGGTATAGCAATCAGCCCCAGCATTTT
TRBV6-6,.,TRBJ1-1,.,CASSYSTENTEAFF,TGTGCCAGCAGTTACAGCACAGAGAACACTGAAGCTTTCTTT
TRBV10-3,.,TRBJ2-1,TRBD2,CAISESGGGDYNEQFF,TGTGCCATCAGTGAGTCTGGCGGGGGGGACTACAATGAGCAGTTCTTC
TRBV18,few,TRBJ2-5,.,CASSPRGQGAGETQYF,TGTGCCAGCTCACCACGGGGCCAAGGGGCAGGAGAGACCCAGTACTTC
TRBV5-1,.,TRBJ1-4,TRBD1,CASSLGQGEKLFF,TGCGCCAGCAGCTTGGGACAGGGAGAAAAACTGTTTTTT